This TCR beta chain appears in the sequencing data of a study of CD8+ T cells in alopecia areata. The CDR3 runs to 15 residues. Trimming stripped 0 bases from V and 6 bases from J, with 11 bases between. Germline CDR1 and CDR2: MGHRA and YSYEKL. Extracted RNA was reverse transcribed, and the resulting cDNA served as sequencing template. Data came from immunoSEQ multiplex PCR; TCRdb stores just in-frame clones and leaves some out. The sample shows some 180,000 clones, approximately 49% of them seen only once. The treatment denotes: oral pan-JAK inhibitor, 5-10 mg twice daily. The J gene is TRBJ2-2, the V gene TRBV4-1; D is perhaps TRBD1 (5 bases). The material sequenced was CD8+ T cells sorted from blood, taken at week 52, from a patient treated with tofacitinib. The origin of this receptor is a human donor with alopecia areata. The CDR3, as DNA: TGCGCCAGCAGCCAAGAGGCAGGGATGTCCGGGGAGCTGTTTTTT. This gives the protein CASSQEAGMSGELFF.